These T cell receptor beta chains were read from a single sample in a study of graft-versus-host responses after intestinal transplantation. Their recognized antigens are unknown. Data came from immunoSEQ multiplex PCR; TCRdb stores just in-frame clones and leaves some out. The sample consists of tens of thousands of clones, more than 70% of them appearing once. The sample in question was unstimulated CD8+ T cells sorted from spleen or lymph node cells, obtained before intestinal transplant. These receptors were obtained from a human donor who received an intestinal transplant. CDR3s include the opening cysteine and the closing phenylalanine or tryptophan. D genes are given only for firm matches. Size is omitted from some rows. Given values are once, few, many or a class for expanded clones.

d_gene | j_gene | v_gene | len | abundance | CDR3aa | CDR3nt
TRBD2 | TRBJ2-3 | TRBV2 | 15 | - | CASKRLADGTDTQYF | TGTGCCAGCAAAAGGCTAGCGGACGGCACAGATACGCAGTATTTT
- | TRBJ1-5 | TRBV27 | 15 | - | CASSTLGGGHQPQHF | TGTGCCAGCAGCACCCTTGGGGGGGGCCATCAGCCCCAGCATTTT
- | TRBJ2-2 | TRBV2 | 15 | - | CASTAENPNTGELFF | TGTGCCAGCACGGCGGAGAATCCGAACACCGGGGAGCTGTTTTTT
- | TRBJ2-7 | TRBV7-2 | 13 | - | CASRTTINHEQYF | TGTGCCAGCAGAACGACAATTAACCACGAGCAGTACTTC
TRBD1 | TRBJ1-6 | TRBV2 | 16 | - | CASSGLEETGHSPLHF | TGTGCCAGCAGTGGCCTGGAAGAGACAGGGCATTCACCCCTCCACTTT
- | TRBJ2-1 | TRBV5-1 | 14 | - | CASSSARPYNEQFF | TGCGCCAGCAGCTCTGCGCGGCCCTACAATGAGCAGTTCTTC
TRBD2 | TRBJ2-7 | TRBV4-2 | 17 | - | CASSQEMERESSYEQYF | TGTGCCAGCAGCCAAGAAATGGAGCGGGAGAGCTCCTACGAGCAGTACTTC
TRBD2 | TRBJ2-1 | TRBV4-1 | 17 | - | CASSRTLVAGGPGEQFF | TGCGCCAGCAGCCGCACCTTGGTAGCGGGAGGGCCAGGTGAGCAGTTCTTC
TRBD2 | TRBJ2-3 | TRBV5-1 | 16 | - | CASSPDRDYLTDTQYF | TGCGCCAGCAGTCCCGACCGGGACTACCTCACAGATACGCAGTATTTT
TRBD1 | TRBJ1-2 | TRBV9 | 18 | - | CASSVNPGQLPSYYGYTF | TGTGCCAGCAGCGTTAACCCGGGACAGCTACCTTCCTACTATGGCTACACCTTC
TRBD2 | TRBJ2-1 | TRBV4-2 | 19 | - | CASSQYALAGGPVYNEQFF | TGTGCCAGCAGCCAATATGCACTAGCGGGAGGGCCGGTGTACAATGAGCAGTTCTTC
TRBD1 | TRBJ1-2 | TRBV7-9 | 15 | - | CASSLVETGFYGYTF | TGTGCCAGCAGCTTAGTTGAGACAGGGTTCTATGGCTACACCTTC
TRBD1 | TRBJ1-4 | TRBV5-6 | 18 | - | CASSLEGQRPATNEKLFF | TGTGCCAGCAGCTTAGAGGGACAGCGACCTGCAACTAATGAAAAACTGTTTTTT
TRBD2 | TRBJ2-3 | TRBV6-5 | 15 | few | CASSEIAGSTDTQYF | TGTGCCAGCAGCGAGATAGCGGGGAGCACAGATACGCAGTATTTT
TRBD2 | TRBJ2-7 | TRBV2 | 17 | once | CASSGGPRGLRGDEQYF | TGTGCCAGCAGTGGTGGGCCTAGGGGCCTCCGGGGGGACGAGCAGTACTTC
TRBD2 | TRBJ2-7 | TRBV6-1 | 12 | few | CASSDGRYEQYF | TGTGCCAGCAGTGACGGGAGGTACGAGCAGTACTTC
- | TRBJ1-1 | TRBV13 | 15 | - | CASSLGAVPGTEAFF | TGTGCCAGCAGCTTAGGTGCGGTCCCGGGCACTGAAGCTTTCTTT
TRBD1 | TRBJ2-7 | TRBV6-6 | 15 | few | CASSYSDRVYYEQYF | TGTGCCAGCAGTTACTCGGACAGGGTATACTACGAGCAGTACTTC
- | TRBJ1-5 | TRBV2 | 16 | - | CASSGERIDSNQPQHF | TGTGCCAGCAGTGGGGAGCGTATCGATAGCAATCAGCCCCAGCATTTT